This T cell receptor beta chain was sequenced in a study of regulatory T cells in long-lasting Graves disease. This clonotype was seen ten or more times. Indicated time point: newly diagnosed GD, antithyroid drugs for less than 3 months. PBMC RNA was the source of the TCR library. CDR3 length: 14 amino acids. Trimming left V 7 bases short and J 7 bases short, with 14 bases between. Germline V gene lookup returns CDR1 SNHLY and CDR2 FYNNEI. With iRepertoire HTBI primers and Arm-PCR of CDR3 regions, TCR beta libraries were built. TCRdb reprocessed the multiplex PCR reads with MiXCR, giving one entry per CDR3 protein. The table lists more than 450,000 distinct CDR3 sequences, under 20% of them singletons. The same sample was also used in a study of T cells in Graves' hyperthyroidism and ophthalmopathy. That report notes: Among the patients, aged 18 to 65, hyperthyroidism was newly diagnosed and had lasted under 2 months.

V is TRBV2 and J is TRBJ1-6, with a weak D call TRBD1 (6 bases). The sample in question was peripheral blood mononuclear cells (PBMCs), obtained at new diagnosis, from a patient treated with antithyroid drugs. This sequence originates from a man aged 40-49 years with Graves disease. In DNA form, the CDR3 reads TGTGCCAGCATCTTAGGGGGGCGGAATTCACCCCTCCACTTT. Translating it yields CASILGGRNSPLHF.